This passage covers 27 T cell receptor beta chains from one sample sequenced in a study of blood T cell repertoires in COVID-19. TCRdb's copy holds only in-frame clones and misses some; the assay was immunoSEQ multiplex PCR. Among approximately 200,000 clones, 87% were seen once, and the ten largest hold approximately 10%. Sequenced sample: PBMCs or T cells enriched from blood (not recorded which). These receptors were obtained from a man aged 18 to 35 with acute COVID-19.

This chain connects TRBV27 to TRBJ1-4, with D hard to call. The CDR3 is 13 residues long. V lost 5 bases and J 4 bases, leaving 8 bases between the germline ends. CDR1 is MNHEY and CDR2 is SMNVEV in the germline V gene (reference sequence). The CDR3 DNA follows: TGTGCCAGCAGTCCGGCGGATAATGAAAAACTGTTTTTT. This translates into CASSPADNEKLFF.

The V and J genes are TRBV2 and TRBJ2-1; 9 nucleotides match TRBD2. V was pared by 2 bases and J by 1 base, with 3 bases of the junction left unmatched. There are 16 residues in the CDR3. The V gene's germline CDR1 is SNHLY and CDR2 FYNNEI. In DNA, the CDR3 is TGTGCCAGCAGTGAATCAGCGGGAGGTTCCTACAATGAGCAGTTCTTC. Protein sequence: CASSESAGGSYNEQFF.

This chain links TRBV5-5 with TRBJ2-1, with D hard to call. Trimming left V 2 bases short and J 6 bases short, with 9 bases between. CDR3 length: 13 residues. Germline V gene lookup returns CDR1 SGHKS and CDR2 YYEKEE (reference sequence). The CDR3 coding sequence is TGTGCCAGCAGCTTTGGTAGTAGCAATGAGCAGTTCTTC. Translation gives CASSFGSSNEQFF. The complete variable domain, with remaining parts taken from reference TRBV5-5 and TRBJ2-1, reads DAGVTQSPTHLIKTRGQQVTLRCSPISGHKSVSWYQQVLGQGPQFIFQYYEKEERGRGNFPDRFSARQFPNYSSELNVNALLLGDSALYLCASSFGSSNEQFFGPGTRLTVL.

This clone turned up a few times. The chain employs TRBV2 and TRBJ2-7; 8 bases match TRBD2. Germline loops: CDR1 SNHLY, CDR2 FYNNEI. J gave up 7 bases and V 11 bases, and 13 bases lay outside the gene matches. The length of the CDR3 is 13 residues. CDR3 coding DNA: TGTGCCGGATCCTTGGGACTAGTCAGTGAGCAGTACTTC. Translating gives CAGSLGLVSEQYF.

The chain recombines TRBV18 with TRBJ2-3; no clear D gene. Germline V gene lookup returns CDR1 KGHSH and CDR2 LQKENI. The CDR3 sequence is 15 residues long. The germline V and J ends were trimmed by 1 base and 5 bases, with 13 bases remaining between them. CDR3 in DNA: TGTGCCAGCTCACCACTCCAATCTATAATAGATACGCAGTATTTT. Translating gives CASSPLQSIIDTQYF.

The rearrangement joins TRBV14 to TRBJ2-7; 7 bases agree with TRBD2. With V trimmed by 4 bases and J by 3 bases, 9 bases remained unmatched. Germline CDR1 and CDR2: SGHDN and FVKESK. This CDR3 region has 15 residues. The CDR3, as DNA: TGTGCCAGCAGCCCTCTAGCGGTCACCTTCTACGAGCAGTACTTC. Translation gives CASSPLAVTFYEQYF.

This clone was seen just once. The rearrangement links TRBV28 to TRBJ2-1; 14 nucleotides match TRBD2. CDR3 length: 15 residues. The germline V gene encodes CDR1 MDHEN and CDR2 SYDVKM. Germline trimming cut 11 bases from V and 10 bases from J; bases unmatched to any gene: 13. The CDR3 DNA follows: TGTGCCGTAAGGGCGGGGACTAGCGGGAGCAAAGAGCAGTTCTTC. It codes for CAVRAGTSGSKEQFF.

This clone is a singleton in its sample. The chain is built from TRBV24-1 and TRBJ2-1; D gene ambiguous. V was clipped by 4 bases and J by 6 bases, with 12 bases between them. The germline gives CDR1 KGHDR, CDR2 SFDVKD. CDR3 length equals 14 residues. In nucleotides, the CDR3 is TGTGCCACCAGTGACGTGGAAGAGCGCAATGAGCAGTTCTTC. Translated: CATSDVEERNEQFF.

DNA of the CDR3: TGTGCCAGCAGCCTCCCTCATGCAACTCTCTACGAGCAGTACTTC. Encoded protein: CASSLPHATLYEQYF. The gene calls are TRBV28 and TRBJ2-7, with D hard to call. The CDR3 spans 15 residues. V was pared by 6 bases and J by 3 bases, with 18 bases between. Germline CDR1 MDHEN, CDR2 SYDVKM.

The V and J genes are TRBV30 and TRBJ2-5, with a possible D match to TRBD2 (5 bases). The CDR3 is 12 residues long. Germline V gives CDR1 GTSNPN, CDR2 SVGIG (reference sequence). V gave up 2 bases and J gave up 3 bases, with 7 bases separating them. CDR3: CAWSYGEETQYF. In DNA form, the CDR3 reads TGTGCCTGGAGTTACGGGGAAGAGACCCAGTACTTC.

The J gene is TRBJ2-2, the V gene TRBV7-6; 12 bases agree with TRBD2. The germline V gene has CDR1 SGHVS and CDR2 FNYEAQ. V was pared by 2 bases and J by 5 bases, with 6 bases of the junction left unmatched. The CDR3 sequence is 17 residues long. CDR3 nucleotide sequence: TGTGCCAGCAGCTTAACGACTAGCGGGAGTAATACCGGGGAGCTGTTTTTT. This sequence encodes CASSLTTSGSNTGELFF.

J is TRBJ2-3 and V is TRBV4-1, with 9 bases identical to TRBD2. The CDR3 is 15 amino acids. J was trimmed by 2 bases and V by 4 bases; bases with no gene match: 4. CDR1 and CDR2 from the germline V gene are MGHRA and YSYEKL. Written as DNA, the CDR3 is TGCGCCAGCAGCCCGACTAGCGGCCTCACAGATACGCAGTATTTT. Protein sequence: CASSPTSGLTDTQYF.

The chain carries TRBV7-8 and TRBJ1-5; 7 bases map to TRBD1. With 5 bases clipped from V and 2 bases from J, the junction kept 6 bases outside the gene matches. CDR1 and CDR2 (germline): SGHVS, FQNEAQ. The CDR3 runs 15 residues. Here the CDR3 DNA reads TGTGCCAGCAGCCCCCGACAGGGAGGCAATCAGCCCCAGCATTTT. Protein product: CASSPRQGGNQPQHF.

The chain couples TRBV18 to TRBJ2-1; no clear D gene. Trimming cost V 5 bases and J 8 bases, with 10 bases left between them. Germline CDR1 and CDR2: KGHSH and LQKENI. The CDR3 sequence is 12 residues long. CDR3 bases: TGTGCCAGCTCAACCTACGTCGATGAGCAGTTCTTC. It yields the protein CASSTYVDEQFF.

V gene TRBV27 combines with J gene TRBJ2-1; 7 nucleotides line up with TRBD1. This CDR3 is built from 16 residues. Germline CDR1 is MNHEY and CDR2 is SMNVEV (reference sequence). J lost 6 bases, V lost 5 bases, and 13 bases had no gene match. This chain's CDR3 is CASSINFYRGSNEQFF. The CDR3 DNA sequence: TGTGCCAGCAGTATCAATTTCTACAGGGGTAGCAATGAGCAGTTCTTC.

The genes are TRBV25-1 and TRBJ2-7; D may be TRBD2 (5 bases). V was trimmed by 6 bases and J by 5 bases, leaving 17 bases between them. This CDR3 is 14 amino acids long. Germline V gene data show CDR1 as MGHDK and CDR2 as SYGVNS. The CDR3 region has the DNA TGTGCCAGCAGCAAGGGCGGGTCCCAAAACGAGCAGTACTTC. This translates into CASSKGGSQNEQYF.

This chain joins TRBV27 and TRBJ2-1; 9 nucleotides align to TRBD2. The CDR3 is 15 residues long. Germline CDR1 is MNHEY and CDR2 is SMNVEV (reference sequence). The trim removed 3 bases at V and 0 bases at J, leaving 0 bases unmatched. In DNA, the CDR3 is TGTGCCAGCAGTTTTAGCGGGAGCTCCTACAATGAGCAGTTCTTC. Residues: CASSFSGSSYNEQFF.

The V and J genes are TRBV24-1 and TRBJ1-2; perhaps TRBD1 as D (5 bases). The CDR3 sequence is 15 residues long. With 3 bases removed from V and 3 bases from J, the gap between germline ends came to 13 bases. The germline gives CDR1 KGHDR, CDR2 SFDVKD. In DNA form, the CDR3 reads TGTGCCACCAGTGATAGCCGGGGGAGGTACTATGGCTACACCTTC. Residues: CATSDSRGRYYGYTF.

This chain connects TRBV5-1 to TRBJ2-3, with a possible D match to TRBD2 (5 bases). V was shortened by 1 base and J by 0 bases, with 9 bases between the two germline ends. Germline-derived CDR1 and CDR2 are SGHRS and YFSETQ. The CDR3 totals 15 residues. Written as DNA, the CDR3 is TGCGCCAGCAGCTTGTCTAGCCCGAGCACAGATACGCAGTATTTT. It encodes CASSLSSPSTDTQYF.

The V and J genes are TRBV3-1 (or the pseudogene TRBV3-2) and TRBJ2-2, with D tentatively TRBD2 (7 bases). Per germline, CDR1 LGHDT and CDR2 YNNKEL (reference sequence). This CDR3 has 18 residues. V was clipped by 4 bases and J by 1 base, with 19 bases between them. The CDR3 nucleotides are TGTGCCAGCAGCCGCACTCGGGCGGGGGCGCAGAACACCGGGGAGCTGTTTTTT. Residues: CASSRTRAGAQNTGELFF.

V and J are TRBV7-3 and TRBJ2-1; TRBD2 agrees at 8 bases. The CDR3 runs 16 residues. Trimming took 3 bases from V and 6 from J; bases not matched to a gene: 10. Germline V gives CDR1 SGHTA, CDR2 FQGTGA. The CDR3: CASSLGTGGPLNEQFF. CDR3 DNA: TGTGCCAGCAGCTTGGGTACGGGAGGGCCCCTCAATGAGCAGTTCTTC.

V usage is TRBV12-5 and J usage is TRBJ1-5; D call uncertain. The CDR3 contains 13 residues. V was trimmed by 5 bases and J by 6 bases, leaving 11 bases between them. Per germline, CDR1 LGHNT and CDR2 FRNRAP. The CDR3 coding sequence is TGTGCTAGTGGTCAAAATCAGGTTCAGCCCCAGCATTTT. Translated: CASGQNQVQPQHF.

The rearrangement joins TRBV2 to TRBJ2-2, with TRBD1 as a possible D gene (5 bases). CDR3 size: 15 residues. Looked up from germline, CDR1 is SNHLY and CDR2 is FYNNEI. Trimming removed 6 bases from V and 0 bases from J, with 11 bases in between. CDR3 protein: CASRRTGSNTGELFF. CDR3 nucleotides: TGTGCCAGCAGGAGAACAGGATCGAACACCGGGGAGCTGTTTTTT.

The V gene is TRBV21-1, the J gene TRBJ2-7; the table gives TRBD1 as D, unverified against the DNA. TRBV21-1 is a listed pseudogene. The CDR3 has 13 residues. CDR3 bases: TGTGCCAGCAGCGGGACAGCTCACTACGAGCAGTACTTC. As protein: CASSGTAHYEQYF.

The DNA of the CDR3 is TGTGCCAGCAGGGCCGTGACAGGGAAATACTATGGCTACACCTTC. Its protein product is CASRAVTGKYYGYTF. The chain employs TRBV28 and TRBJ1-2; 7 bases are shared with TRBD1. The CDR3 length is 15 residues. The germline CDR1 and CDR2 sequences are MDHEN and SYDVKM. Germline trimming cut 6 bases from V and 3 bases from J; bases unmatched to any gene: 10.

The CDR3 region is CASSPRTSGRRETQYF. The CDR3 nucleotides are TGTGCCAGCAGCCCGCGGACTAGCGGGAGGAGGGAGACCCAGTACTTC. This chain links TRBV7-2 with TRBJ2-5, with 14 positions matching TRBD2. Germline trimming cut 5 bases from V and 5 bases from J; bases unmatched to any gene: 7. CDR1 SGHTA and CDR2 FQGNSA come from the germline V gene. The CDR3 has 16 residues.

The CDR3 sequence: CASRDLLAGEETQYF. In DNA form, the CDR3 reads TGTGCCAGCAGAGATCTACTAGCGGGGGAAGAGACCCAGTACTTC. The J gene is TRBJ2-5, the V gene TRBV2, with 11 bases fitting TRBD2. This CDR3 is built from 15 residues. Trimming removed 6 bases from V and 3 bases from J; junction bases left unmatched: 6. The germline gives CDR1 SNHLY, CDR2 FYNNEI.